This T cell receptor (beta chain) appears in the sequencing data of a study of beta chain features in type 1 diabetes. About the research overall: Comparable age, gender and cell yields were observed in patients relative to healthy donors. General study points: No resolution was reached here on whether HLA type influences TCRB rearrangement. Insertions were fewer and deletions more numerous at VDJ junctions in type 1 diabetes patients.

Worth noting for this clone: Its target is unknown.

cDNA synthesis used the whole RNA isolate, giving expressed TCRB sequences. The repertoire was sequenced with immunoSEQ multiplex PCR; TCRdb's copy has only in-frame clones and lacks some. The data hold roughly 140,000 clones, with about 44% observed a single time. This TCR was recovered from a young man in good health. Material: Tregs from blood.

The CDR3 DNA sequence: TGCGCCAGCAGCGCGGGACTAGCTAAAGACACAGATACGCAGTATTTT. Its translation is CASSAGLAKDTDTQYF. The chain recombines TRBV5-1 with TRBJ2-3, with 9 bases matching TRBD2. Germline trimming cut 4 bases from V and 2 bases from J; bases unmatched to any gene: 8. The CDR3 spans 16 residues. Germline CDR1 reads SGHRS; CDR2 reads YFSETQ. Full variable domain (remainder filled in from reference TRBV5-1 and TRBJ2-3): KAGVTQTPRYLIKTRGQQVTLSCSPISGHRSVSWYQQTPGQGLQFLFEYFSETQRNKGNFPGRFSGRQFSNSRSEMNVSTLELGDSALYLCASSAGLAKDTDTQYFGPGTRLTVL.